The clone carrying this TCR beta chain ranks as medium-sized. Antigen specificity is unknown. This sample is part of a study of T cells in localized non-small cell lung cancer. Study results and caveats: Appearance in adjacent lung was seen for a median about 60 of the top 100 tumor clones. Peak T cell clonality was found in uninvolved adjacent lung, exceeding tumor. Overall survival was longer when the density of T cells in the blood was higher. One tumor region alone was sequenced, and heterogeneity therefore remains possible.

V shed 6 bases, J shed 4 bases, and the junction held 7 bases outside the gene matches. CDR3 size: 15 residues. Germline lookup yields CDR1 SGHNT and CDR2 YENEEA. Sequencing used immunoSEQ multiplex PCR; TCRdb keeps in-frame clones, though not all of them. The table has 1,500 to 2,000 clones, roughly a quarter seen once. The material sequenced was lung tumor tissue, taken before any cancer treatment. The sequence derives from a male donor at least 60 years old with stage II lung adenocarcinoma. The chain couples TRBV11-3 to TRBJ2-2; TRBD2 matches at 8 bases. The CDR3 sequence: CASRQRSGGTGELFF. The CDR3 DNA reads TGTGCCAGCAGGCAAAGGAGCGGGGGCACCGGGGAGCTGTTTTTT.